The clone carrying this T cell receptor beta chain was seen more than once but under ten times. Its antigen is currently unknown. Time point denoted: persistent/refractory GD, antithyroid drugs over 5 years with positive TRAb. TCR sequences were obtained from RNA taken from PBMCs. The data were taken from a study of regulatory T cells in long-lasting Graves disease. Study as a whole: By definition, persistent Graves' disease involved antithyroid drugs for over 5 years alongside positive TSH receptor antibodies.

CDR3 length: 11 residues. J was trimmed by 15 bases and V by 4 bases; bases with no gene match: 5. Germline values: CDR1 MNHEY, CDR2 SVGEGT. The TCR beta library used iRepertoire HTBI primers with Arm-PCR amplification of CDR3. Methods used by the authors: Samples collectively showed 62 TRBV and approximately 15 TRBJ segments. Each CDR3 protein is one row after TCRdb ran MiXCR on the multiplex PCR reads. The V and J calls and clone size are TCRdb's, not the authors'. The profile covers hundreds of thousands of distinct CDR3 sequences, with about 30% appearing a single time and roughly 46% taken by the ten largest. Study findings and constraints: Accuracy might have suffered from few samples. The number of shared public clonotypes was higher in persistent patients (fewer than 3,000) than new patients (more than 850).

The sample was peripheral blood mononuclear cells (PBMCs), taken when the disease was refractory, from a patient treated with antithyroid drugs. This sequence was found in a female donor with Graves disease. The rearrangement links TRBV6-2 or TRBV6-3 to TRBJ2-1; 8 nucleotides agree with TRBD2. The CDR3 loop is CASSSGTRLFF. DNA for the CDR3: TGTGCCAGCAGTTCCGGGACTAGACTGTTCTTC.